The 14 T cell receptor beta chains given below trace back to one sample, sequenced in a study of blood T cell repertoires in COVID-19. The assay was immunoSEQ multiplex PCR, and TCRdb's table has in-frame clones only and misses some. The data show tens of thousands of clones, approximately 83% seen once. Sequenced input: peripheral blood. Receptor source: a woman aged 55-69 years with acute or convalescent COVID-19.

This clone has only a few counts. The chain carries TRBV5-1 and TRBJ2-1; TRBD1 aligns across 8 bases. Germline CDR1 and CDR2: SGHRS and YFSETQ. After removal of 4 bases from V and 5 bases from J, the junction contained 5 bases not matched to a gene. The length of the CDR3 is 14 residues. The CDR3 reads CASSIDRGHNEQFF. The CDR3, as DNA: TGCGCCAGCAGCATAGACAGGGGCCACAATGAGCAGTTCTTC.

The chain couples TRBV19 to TRBJ2-1; 7 bases fit TRBD1. Germline assignment: CDR1 LNHDA and CDR2 SQIVND (reference sequence). This CDR3 is built from 14 residues. With 5 bases clipped from V and 4 bases from J, the junction kept 5 bases outside the gene matches. For the CDR3, the DNA is TGTGCCAGTAGTCATAGGGACAGTTACAATGAGCAGTTCTTC. Translating it yields CASSHRDSYNEQFF.

The chain recombines TRBV27 with TRBJ2-7; 8 bases fit TRBD1. The CDR3 spans 14 residues. J gave up 2 bases and V 5 bases, and 5 bases lay outside the gene matches. CDR1 and CDR2 (germline): MNHEY, SMNVEV (reference sequence). As DNA, the CDR3 is TGTGCCAGCAGTCAATCGACAGGGGCCTACGAGCAGTACTTC. Translated: CASSQSTGAYEQYF.

The V call is TRBV5-8, the J call TRBJ2-3; TRBD2 agrees at 12 bases. This CDR3 comprises 18 residues. Germline lookup yields CDR1 SGHTS and CDR2 YDEGEE. J lost 0 bases, V lost 2 bases, and 7 bases had no gene match. The CDR3 DNA reads TGTGCCAGCAGCTTCACTAGCGGGAGGAAGGCTAGCACAGATACGCAGTATTTT. This translates into CASSFTSGRKASTDTQYF.

This rearrangement joins TRBV24-1 to TRBJ2-1; 10 bases fit TRBD1. V dropped 2 bases and J dropped 7; count of bases not matched to a gene: 4. The germline V gene has CDR1 KGHDR and CDR2 SFDVKD. The CDR3 runs to 15 residues. DNA for the CDR3: TGTGCCACCAGTGATTCGACAGGGGGCATGAATGAGCAGTTCTTC. Translated, it gives CATSDSTGGMNEQFF.

The chain carries TRBV7-6 and TRBJ2-6, with a weak D call TRBD2 (7 bases). Trimming pared 4 bases from V and 0 bases from J, leaving 16 bases between. Germline CDR1 reads SGHVS; CDR2 reads FNYEAQ. CDR3 length equals 18 residues. The DNA of the CDR3 is TGTGCCAGCAGCTCCCCTACGGGGGGCAGCTCTGGGGCCAACGTCCTGACTTTC. This gives the protein CASSSPTGGSSGANVLTF.

This clone came up many times. V and J are TRBV7-3 and TRBJ2-7; the D gene is possibly TRBD2 (6 bases). V lost 4 bases and J lost 3, with 10 bases in between. CDR3 length: 13 residues. CDR1 and CDR2 from the germline V gene are SGHTA and FQGTGA. The chain's CDR3 is CASSSIGGYEQYF. CDR3 nucleotides: TGTGCCAGCAGCTCCATCGGGGGCTACGAGCAGTACTTC.

V gene TRBV19 combines with J gene TRBJ1-3; perhaps TRBD1 as D (6 bases). Trimming removed 8 bases from V and 0 bases from J, with 23 bases in between. CDR1 and CDR2 (germline): LNHDA, SQIVND (reference sequence). There are 18 residues in the CDR3. The CDR3: CASRRKGGTTGSGNTIYF. CDR3 in DNA: TGTGCCAGTCGACGCAAGGGAGGGACAACCGGCTCTGGAAACACCATATATTTT.

The gene calls are TRBV5-6 and TRBJ2-5; 8 nucleotides match TRBD2. V gave up 1 base and J gave up 1 base; unmatched junction bases: 9. Germline V gives CDR1 SGHDT, CDR2 YYEEEE. This CDR3 is 17 amino acids long. The CDR3 is CASSLIRAGVFQETQYF. DNA for the CDR3: TGTGCCAGCAGCTTGATTAGAGCGGGGGTATTCCAAGAGACCCAGTACTTC.

The rearrangement joins TRBV7-6 to TRBJ2-7, with a tentative D call TRBD1 (6 bases). This CDR3 is 15 amino acids long. The V gene's germline CDR1 is SGHVS and CDR2 FNYEAQ. The ends were cut back, 1 base at V and 6 bases at J, with 16 bases in the middle. The CDR3 DNA follows: TGTGCCAGCAGCTTAGAGTCCAGGGGACGCGGCGAGCAGTACTTC. Translating gives CASSLESRGRGEQYF.

V gene TRBV4-1 combines with J gene TRBJ1-6; 10 nucleotides align to TRBD1. The CDR3 is made up of 19 amino acids. The V gene end was trimmed by 0 bases and the J gene end by 7 bases; junction bases not matched to a gene: 12. Germline V gene data show CDR1 as MGHRA and CDR2 as YSYEKL. The CDR3 nucleotides read TGCGCCAGCAGCCAAGAGACTACGTCGGGGACAGGGGTAAATTCACCCCTCCACTTT. It yields the protein CASSQETTSGTGVNSPLHF.

The J gene is TRBJ1-2, the V gene TRBV19, with 10 nucleotides matching TRBD1. This CDR3 has 14 amino acids. Germline lookup yields CDR1 LNHDA and CDR2 SQIVND (reference sequence). The J segment lost 8 bases and the V segment lost 11 bases, leaving 14 bases of the junction unmatched. The DNA of the CDR3 is TGTGCCCGTTACGACAGGGGGCCCACTAACGGCTACACCTTC. Encoded protein: CARYDRGPTNGYTF.

The chain carries TRBV23-1 and TRBJ2-7; TRBD1 matches 7 bases. TRBV23-1 is designated an ORF whose function remains uncertain. V gave up 5 bases and J gave up 0 bases; unmatched junction bases: 1. The CDR3 extends over 13 amino acids. In DNA, the CDR3 is TGCGCCAGCAGTGGGACAGCCTCCTACGAGCAGTACTTC. Translation gives CASSGTASYEQYF.

This chain joins TRBV18 and TRBJ1-3; 7 nucleotides match TRBD1. Per the germline V gene, CDR1 is KGHSH and CDR2 is LQKENI. This CDR3 comprises 16 residues. With V trimmed by 6 bases and J by 0 bases, 8 bases remained unmatched. The CDR3 nucleotides read TGTGCCAGCTCGCAGGAACAGGGGCGCTCTGGAAACACCATATATTTT. Residues: CASSQEQGRSGNTIYF.